The 19 T cell receptor beta chains given below trace back to one sample, sequenced in a study of OX40 agonist ivuxolimab in advanced cancers. Libraries were made using the immunoSEQ multiplex PCR assay. Here the immuneACCESS table is served through TCRdb, limited to in-frame sequences with V and J called. Missing clones are a known gap in these copies; in checked studies unresolved V genes cover under half, and the rest lacks a known reason. Recorded for this sample are 35,000 to 45,000 clones; 75% to 85% of them occurred a single time. The ten largest make up about 2.1% of the sample. Source: CD4+ or CD8+ T cells sorted from blood, taken in a trial of the OX40 agonist ivuxolimab. Receptors were obtained from an adult with an advanced solid tumor such as melanoma, head and neck, liver or kidney cancer.

CDR3 DNA: TGTGCCGTCGCGGGGCAGGGAGGGGCAGGAAACACCATATATTTT. Translation gives CAVAGQGGAGNTIYF. This chain joins TRBV6-6 and TRBJ1-3, with D tentatively TRBD1 (5 bases). V was cut by 11 bases and J by 4 bases, with 21 bases left in between. The CDR3 runs to 15 residues. Germline-derived CDR1 and CDR2 are MNHNY and SVGAGI (reference sequence).

The chain employs TRBV4-2 and TRBJ2-3, with 7 nucleotides matching TRBD1. The CDR3 length is 14 residues. Losses at the gene ends were 6 bases for V and 3 bases for J; bases not matched to a gene: 6. Germline loops: CDR1 LGHNA, CDR2 YNFKEQ. In DNA form, the CDR3 reads TGTGCCAGCAGTCCCCGACAGGGTACAGATACGCAGTATTTT. Translating it yields CASSPRQGTDTQYF.

This chain uses TRBV5-1 with TRBJ2-7, with D uncertain. The CDR3 length is 14 residues. V was cut by 6 bases and J by 0 bases, with 13 bases left in between. The germline V gene encodes CDR1 SGHRS and CDR2 YFSETQ. The CDR3 loop is CASTPSTGSYEQYF. DNA for the CDR3: TGCGCCAGCACCCCTTCGACCGGCTCCTACGAGCAGTACTTC.

This rearrangement joins TRBV9 to TRBJ1-5, with D hard to call. The CDR3 consists of 13 residues. V was shortened by 3 bases and J by 9 bases, with 13 bases between the two germline ends. CDR1 is SGDLS, CDR2 YYNGEE, per germline. The CDR3 region is CASSESYVGPQHF. Here the CDR3 DNA reads TGTGCCAGCAGCGAATCCTACGTCGGGCCCCAGCATTTT.

This clone is labeled as medium-sized. The chain links TRBV11-3 to TRBJ2-3; 8 bases are a match to TRBD2. V shed 5 bases, J shed 0 bases, and the junction held 10 bases outside the gene matches. Germline CDR1 is SGHNT and CDR2 is YENEEA. This CDR3 has 17 amino acids. CDR3: CASSQTGTRTSTDTQYF. The CDR3 nucleotides are TGTGCCAGCAGCCAGACCGGGACTAGGACTAGCACAGATACGCAGTATTTT.

The rearrangement uses TRBV19 and TRBJ1-5; D unresolved. Trimming removed 4 bases from V and 7 bases from J, with 11 bases in between. The CDR3 is made up of 13 amino acids. Germline V gene sequence: CDR1 LNHDA, CDR2 SQIVND (reference sequence). This CDR3 is CASSTQIDQPQHF. The CDR3 DNA is TGTGCCAGTAGTACCCAGATAGACCAGCCCCAGCATTTT.

This clone was counted a few times. The gene calls are TRBV13 and TRBJ2-7; 8 positions match TRBD1. This CDR3 has 17 amino acids. Germline CDR1 reads PRHDT; CDR2 reads FYEKMQ (reference sequence). With 5 bases clipped from V and 4 bases from J, the junction kept 16 bases outside the gene matches. In DNA form, the CDR3 reads TGTGCCAGCAGCCACAGGACAGGGCGTGTAGGGGGGTACGAGCAGTACTTC. It specifies CASSHRTGRVGGYEQYF.

This chain uses TRBV18 with TRBJ2-7; D is uncertain. Germline CDR1 and CDR2: KGHSH and LQKENI. There are 11 residues in the CDR3. V was trimmed by 3 bases and J by 4 bases, leaving 4 bases between them. The CDR3, as DNA: TGTGCCAGCTCACCGGAGTACGAGCAGTACTTC. Translated, it gives CASSPEYEQYF.

CDR3 sequence: CASSPRGPSETQYF. CDR3 nucleotide sequence: TGTGCCAGCTCACCACGAGGGCCCTCAGAGACCCAGTACTTC. The gene calls are TRBV18 and TRBJ2-5, with D tentatively TRBD2 (5 bases). The CDR3 extends over 14 amino acids. V lost 1 base, J lost 4 bases, and 10 bases lay in between. The germline V gene encodes CDR1 KGHSH and CDR2 LQKENI.

V is TRBV10-1 and J is TRBJ2-7; 12 bases map to TRBD2. The CDR3 extends over 16 amino acids. Per germline, CDR1 WNHNN and CDR2 SYGVQD (reference sequence). J gave up 3 bases and V 6 bases, and 9 bases lay outside the gene matches. The CDR3 reads CASRGTSGPTYYEQYF. The CDR3 nucleotides read TGCGCCAGCAGGGGGACTAGCGGGCCCACGTACTACGAGCAGTACTTC.

This clone has just a few counts. The CDR3 protein is CASSQDSEQPQHF. The CDR3 nucleotides read TGCGCCAGCAGCCAAGACAGCGAGCAGCCCCAGCATTTT. The chain joins TRBV4-1 to TRBJ1-5; D unresolved. The germline CDR1 and CDR2 sequences are MGHRA and YSYEKL. The V end was cut by 0 bases, the J end by 7 bases, with 7 bases between. CDR3 length: 13 amino acids.

The chain carries TRBV6-5 and TRBJ2-3; D remains unclear. The germline V and J ends were trimmed by 6 bases and 2 bases, with 9 bases remaining between them. CDR1 is MNHEY and CDR2 is SVGAGI in the germline V gene. CDR3 size: 13 residues. CDR3 in DNA: TGTGCCAGCAGGGACCAGAACACAGATACGCAGTATTTT. Translating it yields CASRDQNTDTQYF.

The chain has TRBV9 and TRBJ1-4; weak D call: TRBD1 (6 bases). The CDR3 contains 16 residues. CDR1 SGDLS and CDR2 YYNGEE come from the germline V gene. V was shortened by 4 bases and J by 8 bases, with 21 bases between the two germline ends. The CDR3 sequence: CASSSSGAPRGEKLFF. Written as DNA, the CDR3 is TGTGCCAGCAGCTCCTCAGGGGCCCCACGGGGGGAAAAACTGTTTTTT.

The chain has TRBV6-6 and TRBJ2-1; weak D call: TRBD2 (5 bases). The CDR3 spans 12 residues. V shed 2 bases and J shed 8 bases, with 7 bases lying between them. Germline assignment: CDR1 MNHNY and CDR2 SVGAGI (reference sequence). CDR3 loop: CASSYEGDEQFF. The CDR3 DNA sequence: TGTGCCAGCAGTTACGAGGGCGATGAGCAGTTCTTC.

The chain joins TRBV5-1 to TRBJ2-1; possible D gene TRBD2, 7 bases. CDR1 and CDR2 (germline): SGHRS, YFSETQ. The V gene lost 4 bases and the J gene lost 8 bases, with 10 bases spanning the gap. The CDR3 is 12 residues long. CDR3 in DNA: TGCGCCAGCAGCCCGGGGGGCCATGAGCAGTTCTTC. As protein: CASSPGGHEQFF.

CDR3 in amino acids: CASSYSRAGPFYEQYF. CDR3 DNA sequence: TGTGCCAGCAGTTACTCGAGAGCGGGCCCCTTCTACGAGCAGTACTTC. The chain carries TRBV6-5 and TRBJ2-7; possibly TRBD2 for D (6 bases). V was cut by 0 bases and J by 3 bases, with 15 bases left in between. The length of the CDR3 is 16 residues. CDR1 MNHEY and CDR2 SVGAGI come from the germline V gene.

The table lists this clone with a count of one. V is TRBV20-1 and J is TRBJ2-7; tentatively, D is TRBD1 or TRBD2 (6 bases each). The germline V and J ends were trimmed by 5 bases and 10 bases, with 15 bases remaining between them. There are 11 residues in the CDR3. CDR1 DFQATT and CDR2 SNEGSKA come from the germline V gene (reference sequence). The CDR3 loop is CSAPGGLGQYF. CDR3 nucleotides: TGCAGTGCTCCTGGGGGGCTCGGTCAGTACTTC.

The chain carries TRBV14 and TRBJ2-1; TRBD1 agrees at 7 bases. Losses at the gene ends were 5 bases for V and 2 bases for J; bases not matched to a gene: 9. Per germline, CDR1 SGHDN and CDR2 FVKESK. This CDR3 region has 16 residues. The CDR3, as DNA: TGTGCCAGCAGCTTATCCTTGGGGACAGCCTACAATGAGCAGTTCTTC. Its protein is CASSLSLGTAYNEQFF.

The chain joins TRBV14 to TRBJ2-1; D not resolved. The germline V gene has CDR1 SGHDN and CDR2 FVKESK. The CDR3 is made up of 13 amino acids. The V and J ends lost 3 bases and 7 bases respectively, with 10 bases between them. CDR3 sequence (DNA): TGTGCCAGCAGCCAGATACTTGGAAATGAGCAGTTCTTC. It is translated as CASSQILGNEQFF.